This T cell receptor (beta chain) is drawn from a study of cytomegalovirus exposure and HLA in healthy donors. Study information: In a previous analysis, 120 million or so unique TCR beta sequences were found from some 180 million T cells.

The PCR employed 60 Vbeta primers together with 13 Jbeta primers. Sequenced by immunoSEQ multiplex PCR; TCRdb stores in-frame clones only, minus some. Of 250,000 or so clones in the sample, nearly 95% were seen once. The CDR3 extends over 15 amino acids. The germline V and J ends were trimmed by 6 bases and 1 base, with 10 bases remaining between them. From germline, CDR1 is MNHEY and CDR2 SMNVEV (reference sequence). Sequencing was performed on PBMCs. The TCR sequence derives from a girl aged 2-15 years in good health and CMV-seronegative. The gene calls are TRBV27 and TRBJ2-6, with D perhaps TRBD2 (6 bases). The CDR3 loop reads CASSKEGSGANVLTF. CDR3 nucleotide sequence: TGTGCCAGCAGCAAGGAGGGGTCTGGGGCCAACGTCCTGACTTTC.